This T cell receptor beta chain was found in a study of breast tumors, draining lymph nodes, adjacent tissues. This CDR3 spans 19 amino acids. In germline, CDR1 is SEHNR, CDR2 FQNEAQ (reference sequence). J lost 0 bases, V lost 5 bases, and 8 bases had no gene match. The lymph nodes were axillary draining lymph nodes from breast cancer patients. TCRdb reanalysed the multiplex PCR reads using MiXCR and keeps one entry per CDR3 protein. The sample has some 130,000 distinct CDR3 sequences, about 20% seen once. In this sample, this clonotype turned up many times. The gene calls are TRBV7-9 and TRBJ2-1, with 15 bases aligning to TRBD2. This sequence originates from a female donor with breast cancer. Some clones in this sample may be carry-over from other donors' samples. Sequencing was performed on axillary lymph node tissue. The CDR3, as DNA: TGTGCCAGCAGCCCCGGGACTAGCGGGGGGACCCGCTCCTACAATGAGCAGTTCTTC. Translated, it gives CASSPGTSGGTRSYNEQFF.